This T cell receptor beta chain comes out of a study of metastatic and nonmetastatic thyroid tumors. Using MiXCR, TCRdb re-called clones from the PCR reads. In the table there are tens of thousands of clones, about 20% of which are singletons. Whole-study findings and limits: Significantly higher TCR beta diversity was reportedly seen in malignant thyroid tumors than benign nodules, in blood and tumor.

The entire patient cohort was treatment-naive prior to thyroid surgery. By share, this clone ranks as medium-sized. Antigen: not known. The sequencing sample was made of blood. The receptor was derived from a female donor with papillary thyroid cancer or a benign thyroid nodule (not recorded which). Some clones in this sample may be carry-over from other donors' samples.

CDR3 region: CASSLREGSYEQYF. The CDR3 bases are TGTGCCAGCAGTTTGCGGGAAGGGAGCTACGAGCAGTACTTC. The rearrangement uses TRBV27 and TRBJ2-7, with a weak D call TRBD2 (6 bases). Germline loops: CDR1 MNHEY, CDR2 SMNVEV (reference sequence). V was pared by 3 bases and J by 3 bases, with 12 bases between. This CDR3 contains 14 residues.